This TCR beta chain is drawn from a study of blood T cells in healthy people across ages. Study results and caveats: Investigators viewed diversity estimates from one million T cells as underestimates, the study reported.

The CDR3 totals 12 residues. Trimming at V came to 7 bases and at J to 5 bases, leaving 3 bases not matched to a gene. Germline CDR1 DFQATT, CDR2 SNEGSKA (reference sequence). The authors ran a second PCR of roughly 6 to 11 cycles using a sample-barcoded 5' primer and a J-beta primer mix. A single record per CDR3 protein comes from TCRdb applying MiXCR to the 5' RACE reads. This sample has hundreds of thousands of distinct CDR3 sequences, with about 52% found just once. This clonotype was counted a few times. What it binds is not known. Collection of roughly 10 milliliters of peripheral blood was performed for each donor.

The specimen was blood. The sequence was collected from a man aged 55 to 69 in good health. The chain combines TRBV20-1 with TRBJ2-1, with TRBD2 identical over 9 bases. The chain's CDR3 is CSVAGANNEQFF. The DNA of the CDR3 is TGCAGTGTAGCGGGGGCCAACAATGAGCAGTTCTTC.